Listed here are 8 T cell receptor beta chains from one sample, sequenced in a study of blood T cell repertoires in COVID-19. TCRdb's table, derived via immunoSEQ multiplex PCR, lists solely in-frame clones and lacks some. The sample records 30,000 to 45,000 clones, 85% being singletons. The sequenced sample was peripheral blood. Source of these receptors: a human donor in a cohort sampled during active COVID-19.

The DNA for the CDR3 is TGTGCCAGCAGCCCAGGGGGCTCTTCCGAGCAGTACTTC. It is translated as CASSPGGSSEQYF. The J gene is TRBJ2-7, the V gene TRBV5-5; 8 nucleotides match TRBD1. Germline CDR1 SGHKS, CDR2 YYEKEE (reference sequence). Trimming cost V 4 bases and J 6 bases; bases outside gene matches: 6. This CDR3 has 13 residues.

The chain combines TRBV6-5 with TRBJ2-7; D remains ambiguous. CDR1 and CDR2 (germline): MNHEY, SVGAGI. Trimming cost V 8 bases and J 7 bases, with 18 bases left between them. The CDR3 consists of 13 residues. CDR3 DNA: TGTGCCAGCCAAGGCGGCCTGGGTCAGGAGCAGTACTTC. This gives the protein CASQGGLGQEQYF.

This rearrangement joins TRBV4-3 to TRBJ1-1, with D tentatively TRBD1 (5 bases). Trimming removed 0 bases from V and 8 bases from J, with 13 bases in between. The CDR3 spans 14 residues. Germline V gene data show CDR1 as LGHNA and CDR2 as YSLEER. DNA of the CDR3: TGCGCCAGCAGCCAAGAGGGGGGAACAGCAGAAGCTTTCTTT. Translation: CASSQEGGTAEAFF.

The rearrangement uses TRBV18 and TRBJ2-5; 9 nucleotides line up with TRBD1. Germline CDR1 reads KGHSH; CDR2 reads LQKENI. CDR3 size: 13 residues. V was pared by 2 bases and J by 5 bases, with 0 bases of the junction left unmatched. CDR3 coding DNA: TGTGCCAGCTCACCAGACAGGGGGGAGACCCAGTACTTC. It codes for CASSPDRGETQYF.

CDR3 nucleotide sequence: TGTGCCAGCAGCTTTACAGTGGGCGGCAATCAGCCCCAGCATTTT. Its protein product is CASSFTVGGNQPQHF. This chain links TRBV9 with TRBJ1-5; no definite D call. CDR3 length: 15 residues. Germline V gene data show CDR1 as SGDLS and CDR2 as YYNGEE. The germline V and J ends were trimmed by 4 bases and 2 bases, with 13 bases remaining between them.

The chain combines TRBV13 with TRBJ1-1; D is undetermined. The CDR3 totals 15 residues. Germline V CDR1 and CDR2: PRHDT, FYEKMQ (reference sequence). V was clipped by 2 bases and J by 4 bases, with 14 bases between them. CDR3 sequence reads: CASSLNGRHGTEAFF. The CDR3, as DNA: TGTGCCAGCAGCTTAAATGGGAGACACGGCACTGAAGCTTTCTTT.

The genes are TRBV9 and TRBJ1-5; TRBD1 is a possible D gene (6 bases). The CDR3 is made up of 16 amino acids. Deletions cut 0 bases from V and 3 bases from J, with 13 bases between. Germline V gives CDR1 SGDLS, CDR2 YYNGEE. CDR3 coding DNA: TGTGCCAGCAGCGTAGGAGGGGGTCTAGACAATCAGCCCCAGCATTTT. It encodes CASSVGGGLDNQPQHF.

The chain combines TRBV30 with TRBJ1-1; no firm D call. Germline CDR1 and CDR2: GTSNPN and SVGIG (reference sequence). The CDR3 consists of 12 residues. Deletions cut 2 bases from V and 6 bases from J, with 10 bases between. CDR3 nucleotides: TGTGCCTGGAGTAGGCTCAGCGCTGAAGCTTTCTTT. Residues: CAWSRLSAEAFF.